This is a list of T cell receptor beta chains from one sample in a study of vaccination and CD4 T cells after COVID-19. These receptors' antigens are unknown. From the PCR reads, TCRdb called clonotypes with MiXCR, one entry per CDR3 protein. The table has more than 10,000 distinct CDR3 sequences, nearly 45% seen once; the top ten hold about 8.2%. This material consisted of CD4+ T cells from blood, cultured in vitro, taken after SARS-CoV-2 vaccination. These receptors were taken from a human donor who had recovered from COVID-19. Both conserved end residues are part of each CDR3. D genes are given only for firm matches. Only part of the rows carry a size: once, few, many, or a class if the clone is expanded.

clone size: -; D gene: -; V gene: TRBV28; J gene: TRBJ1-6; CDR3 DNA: TGTGCCAGCAGTTTATATAGCAGCTCCTATAATTCACCCCTCCACTTT; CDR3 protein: CASSLYSSSYNSPLHF
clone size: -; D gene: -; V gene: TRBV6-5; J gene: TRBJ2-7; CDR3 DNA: TGTGCCAGCAGTTACTCGCAGGGGTCCTCCTACGAGCAGTACTTC; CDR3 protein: CASSYSQGSSYEQYF
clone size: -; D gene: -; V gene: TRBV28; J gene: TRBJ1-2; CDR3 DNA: TGTGCCAGCAGTCCCAGGGATGGCTACACCTTC; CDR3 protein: CASSPRDGYTF
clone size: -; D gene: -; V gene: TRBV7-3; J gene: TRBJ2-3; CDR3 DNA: TGTGCCAGCAGCTTAAGGGCGGGGGCTAGCACAGATACGCAGTATTTT; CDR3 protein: CASSLRAGASTDTQYF
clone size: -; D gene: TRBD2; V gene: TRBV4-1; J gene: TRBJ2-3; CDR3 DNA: TGCGCCAGCAGCCACTCACCTAGCGGGAGGATGAGAGATACGCAGTATTTT; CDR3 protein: CASSHSPSGRMRDTQYF
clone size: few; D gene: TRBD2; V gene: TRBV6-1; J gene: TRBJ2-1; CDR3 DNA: TGTGCCAGCAGAATTAGCGGGAGCTCCTACAATGAGCAGTTCTTC; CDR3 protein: CASRISGSSYNEQFF
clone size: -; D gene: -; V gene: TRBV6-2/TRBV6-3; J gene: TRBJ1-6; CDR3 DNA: TGTGCCGTCACAGGCTATAATTCACCCCTCCACTTT; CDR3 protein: CAVTGYNSPLHF
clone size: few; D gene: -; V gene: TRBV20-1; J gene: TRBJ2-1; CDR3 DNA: TGCAGTGCTAGATTGAGGGTCCTCTCCTACAATGAGCAGTTCTTC; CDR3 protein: CSARLRVLSYNEQFF
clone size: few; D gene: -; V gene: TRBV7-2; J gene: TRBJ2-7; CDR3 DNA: TGTGCCAGCAGCCCAGACAAGTGGGCCTACGAGCAGTACTTC; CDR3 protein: CASSPDKWAYEQYF
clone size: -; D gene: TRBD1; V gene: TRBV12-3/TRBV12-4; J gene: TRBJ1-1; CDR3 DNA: TGTGCCAGCAGGGGGGACAGAATGAACACTGAAGCTTTCTTT; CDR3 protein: CASRGDRMNTEAFF
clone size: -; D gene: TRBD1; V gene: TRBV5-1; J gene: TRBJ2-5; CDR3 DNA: TGCGCCAGCATGCCCCAGCCGGGACAGGGGATGAAGACCCAGTACTTC; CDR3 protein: CASMPQPGQGMKTQYF
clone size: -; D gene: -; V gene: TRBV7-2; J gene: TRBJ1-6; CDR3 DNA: TGTGCCAGCAGCTTGTTCGGACAGTACGATAATTCACCCCTCCACTTT; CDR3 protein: CASSLFGQYDNSPLHF
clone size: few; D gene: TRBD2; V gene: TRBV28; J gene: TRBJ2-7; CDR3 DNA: TGTGCCAGCAGTTCCCCTGCTAGCGGGAATCCCTACGAGCAGTACTTC; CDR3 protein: CASSSPASGNPYEQYF
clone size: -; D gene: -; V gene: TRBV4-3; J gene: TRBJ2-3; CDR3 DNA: TGCGCCAGCAGCTCGCGGACCCGGAGCACAGATACGCAGTATTTT; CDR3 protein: CASSSRTRSTDTQYF
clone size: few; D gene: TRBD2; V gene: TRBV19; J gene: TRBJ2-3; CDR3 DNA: TGTGCCAGTAGCCCCCTAGCGGGAGCGGCAGATACGCAGTATTTT; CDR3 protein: CASSPLAGAADTQYF
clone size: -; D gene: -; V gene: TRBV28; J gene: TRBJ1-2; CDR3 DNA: TGTGCCAGCACCCCGGGAGGGGGTGGGGGCTACACCTTC; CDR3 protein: CASTPGGGGGYTF
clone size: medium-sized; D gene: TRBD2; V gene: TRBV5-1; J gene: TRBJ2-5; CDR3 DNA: TGCGCCAGCAGCACCACTAGCGGCACCCAGTTACAAGAGACCCAGTACTTC; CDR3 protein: CASSTTSGTQLQETQYF
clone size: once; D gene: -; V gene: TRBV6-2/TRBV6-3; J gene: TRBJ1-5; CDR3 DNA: TGTGCCAGCAGGAGCGAGACAAGTATCAGCCCCCAGCATTTT; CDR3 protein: CASRSETSISPQHF
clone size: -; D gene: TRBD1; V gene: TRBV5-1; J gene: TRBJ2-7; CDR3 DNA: TGCGCCAGCAGCTTTACAGGGGGCGGGCATCCTAGGGAGCAGTACTTC; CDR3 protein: CASSFTGGGHPREQYF
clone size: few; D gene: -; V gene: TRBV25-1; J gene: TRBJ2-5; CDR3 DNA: TGTGCCAGCAGTGAAACGAGGGCAGGGCAAGAGACCCAGTACTTC; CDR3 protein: CASSETRAGQETQYF
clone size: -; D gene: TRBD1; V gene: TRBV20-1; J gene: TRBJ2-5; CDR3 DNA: TGCAGTGCTAGAAGCACAGGGGGGAGAGAGACCCAGTACTTC; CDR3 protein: CSARSTGGRETQYF
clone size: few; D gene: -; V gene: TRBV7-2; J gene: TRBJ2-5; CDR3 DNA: TGTGCCAGCAGCTTGAGCGGCGGGGAGACCCAGTACTTC; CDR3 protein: CASSLSGGETQYF
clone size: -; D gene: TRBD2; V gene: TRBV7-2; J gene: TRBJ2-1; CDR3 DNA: TGTGCCAGCAGCCCTCGGACTAGCGGGATAAATGAGCAGTTCTTC; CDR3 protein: CASSPRTSGINEQFF
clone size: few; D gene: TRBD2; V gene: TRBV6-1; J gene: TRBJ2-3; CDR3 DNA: TGTGCCAGCAGTGAAGTAGCGGGAGGGCCAGATACGCAGTATTTT; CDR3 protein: CASSEVAGGPDTQYF
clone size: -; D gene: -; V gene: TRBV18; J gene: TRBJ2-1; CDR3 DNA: TGTGCCAGCTCACCACCCTCAAAGGAGCAGTTCTTC; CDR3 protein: CASSPPSKEQFF
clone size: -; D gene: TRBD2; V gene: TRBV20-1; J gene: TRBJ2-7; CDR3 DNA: TGCAGTGCTAGGCCGGGACTAGTCGTCTACGAGCAGTACTTC; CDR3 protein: CSARPGLVVYEQYF
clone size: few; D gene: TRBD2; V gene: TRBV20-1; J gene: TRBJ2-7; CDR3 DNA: TGCAGTGCTAAGTCCCTAGCGGGGGACTCCTACGAGCAGTACTTC; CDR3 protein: CSAKSLAGDSYEQYF
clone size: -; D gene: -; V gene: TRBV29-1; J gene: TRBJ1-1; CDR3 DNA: TGCAGCGTTGGGTCGGGTAACACTGAAGCTTTCTTT; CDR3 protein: CSVGSGNTEAFF
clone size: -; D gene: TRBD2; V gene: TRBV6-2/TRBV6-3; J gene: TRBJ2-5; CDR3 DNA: TGTGCCAGCACCTTAGCGGGAGGGAACCAAGAGACCCAGTACTTC; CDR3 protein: CASTLAGGNQETQYF
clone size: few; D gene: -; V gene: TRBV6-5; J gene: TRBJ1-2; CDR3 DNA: TGTGCCAGCAGTTACGGAGTGTTTAACTATGGCTACACCTTC; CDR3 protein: CASSYGVFNYGYTF
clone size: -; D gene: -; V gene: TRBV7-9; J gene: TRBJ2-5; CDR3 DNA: TGTGCCAGCGGAGACAGGCCCCCCGGGGAGACCCAGTACTTC; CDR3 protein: CASGDRPPGETQYF
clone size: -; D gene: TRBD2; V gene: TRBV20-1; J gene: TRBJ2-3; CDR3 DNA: TGCAGTGCTAAATCCACTAGCGGGGGCACAGATACGCAGTATTTT; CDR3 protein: CSAKSTSGGTDTQYF
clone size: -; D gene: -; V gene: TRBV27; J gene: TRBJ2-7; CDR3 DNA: TGTGCCAGCAGTTTATTCGGGGCGGGTGGGCAGTACTTC; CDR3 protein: CASSLFGAGGQYF
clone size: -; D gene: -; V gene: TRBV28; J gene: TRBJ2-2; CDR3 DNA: TGTGCCAGCAGTCCCGGGAGTATAGTTGACACCGGGGAGCTGTTTTTT; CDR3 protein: CASSPGSIVDTGELFF
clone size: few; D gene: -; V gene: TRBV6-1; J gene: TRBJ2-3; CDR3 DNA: TGTGCCAGCAGACCGGGACACACAGATACGCAGTATTTT; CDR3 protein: CASRPGHTDTQYF
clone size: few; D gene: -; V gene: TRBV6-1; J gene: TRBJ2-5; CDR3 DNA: TGTGCCAGCAAGACCTTACCCGGGACCCTTGAAGAGACCCAGTACTTC; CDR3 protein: CASKTLPGTLEETQYF
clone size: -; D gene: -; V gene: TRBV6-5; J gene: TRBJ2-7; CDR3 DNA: TGTGCCAGCAGTTTTTACAGGGACTACGAGCAGTACTTC; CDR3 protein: CASSFYRDYEQYF
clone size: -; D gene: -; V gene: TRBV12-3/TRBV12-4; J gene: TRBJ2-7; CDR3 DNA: TGTGCCAGCGAGGGGGGGGCCTACGAGCAGTACTTC; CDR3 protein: CASEGGAYEQYF
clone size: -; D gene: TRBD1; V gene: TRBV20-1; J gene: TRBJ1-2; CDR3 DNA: TGCAGTGCTAGAGATCTCAGGGGGGCCATTATCTATGGCTACACCTTC; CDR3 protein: CSARDLRGAIIYGYTF
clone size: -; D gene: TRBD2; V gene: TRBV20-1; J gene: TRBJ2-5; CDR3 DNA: TGCAGTGCTAGAGACCCCCTCGCTACTAGCGGGAGGGTTGAGACCCAGTACTTC; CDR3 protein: CSARDPLATSGRVETQYF
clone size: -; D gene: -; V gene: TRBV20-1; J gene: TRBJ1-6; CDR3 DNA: TGCAGTGCCGCTTGGGCAGGGGTTCCTAGCTCCTATAATTCACCCCTCCACTTT; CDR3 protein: CSAAWAGVPSSYNSPLHF
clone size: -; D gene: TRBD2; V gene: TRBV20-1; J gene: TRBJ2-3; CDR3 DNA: TGCAGTGCTAGAGAGGCGGGAGGAGTAGATACGCAGTATTTT; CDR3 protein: CSAREAGGVDTQYF
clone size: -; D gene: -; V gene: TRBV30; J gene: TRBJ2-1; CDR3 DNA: TGTGCCTGGAGCAGAGGTCGAACCTACAATGAGCAGTTCTTC; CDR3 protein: CAWSRGRTYNEQFF
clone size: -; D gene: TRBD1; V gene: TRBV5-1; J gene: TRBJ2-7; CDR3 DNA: TGCGCCAGCAGCTATGACAGGGGGAACTACGAGCAGTACTTC; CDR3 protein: CASSYDRGNYEQYF
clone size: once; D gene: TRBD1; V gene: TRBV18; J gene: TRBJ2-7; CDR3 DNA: TGTGCCAGCTCACCGGGACAGGGGGCAGCCTACGAGCAGTACTTC; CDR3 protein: CASSPGQGAAYEQYF
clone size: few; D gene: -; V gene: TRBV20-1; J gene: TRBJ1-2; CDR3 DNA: TGCAGTGCTAGAACGGTGGCAGCCCCACGCTATGGCTACACCTTC; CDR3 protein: CSARTVAAPRYGYTF
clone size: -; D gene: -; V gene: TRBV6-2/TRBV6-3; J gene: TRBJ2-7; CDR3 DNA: -; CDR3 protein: CASTNQTSMYLCASRSGQYEQYF
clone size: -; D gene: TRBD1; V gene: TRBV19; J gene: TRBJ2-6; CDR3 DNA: TGTGCCAGCCGATGGGACAGTGATTCCTCTGGGGCCAACGTCCTGACTTTC; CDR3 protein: CASRWDSDSSGANVLTF
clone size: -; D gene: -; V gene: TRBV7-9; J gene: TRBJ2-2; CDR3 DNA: TGTGCCAGCAGCTTAGGTTCGGGGAACACCGGGGAGCTGTTTTTT; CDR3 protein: CASSLGSGNTGELFF
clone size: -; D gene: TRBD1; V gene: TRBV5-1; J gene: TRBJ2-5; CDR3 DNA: TGCGCCAGCAGCTTAGGAACAGGGGAAGAGACCCAGTACTTC; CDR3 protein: CASSLGTGEETQYF
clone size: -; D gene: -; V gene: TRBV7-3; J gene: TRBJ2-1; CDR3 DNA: TGTGCCAGCAGCTTATATTCAGTCGGGGAGCAGTTCTTC; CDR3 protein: CASSLYSVGEQFF
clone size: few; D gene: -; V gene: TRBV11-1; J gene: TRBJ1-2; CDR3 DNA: TGTGCCAGCAGCGAGACAGGATTTGGCTACACCTTC; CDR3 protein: CASSETGFGYTF
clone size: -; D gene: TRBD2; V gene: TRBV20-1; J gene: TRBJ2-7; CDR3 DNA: TGCAGTGCTAGAGCTAGAGCGGGAGAAGACCACGAGCAGTACTTC; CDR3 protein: CSARARAGEDHEQYF
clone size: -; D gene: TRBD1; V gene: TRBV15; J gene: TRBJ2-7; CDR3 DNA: TGTGCCACCAGCACCAGAAGGGGACAGGGGTTCCACGAGCAGTACTTC; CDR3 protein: CATSTRRGQGFHEQYF
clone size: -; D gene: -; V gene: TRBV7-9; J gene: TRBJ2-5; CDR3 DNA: TGTGCCAGCAGCTTAGGGATGTGGACTATTAAGTCCCAAGAGACCCAGTACTTC; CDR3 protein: CASSLGMWTIKSQETQYF